What follows are 32 T cell receptor beta chains derived from one specimen sequenced in a study of control samples from healthy donors and cancer patients. Generated by immunoSEQ multiplex PCR, the TCRdb table keeps only in-frame clones and is missing some. The sample shows 80,000 to 100,000 clones, around nine tenths of them seen only once. What was sequenced was blood. The receptors were sampled from a man aged 30-40 years in good health.

The chain couples TRBV5-6 to TRBJ2-1; D gene ambiguous. This CDR3 region has 13 residues. V shed 3 bases and J shed 6 bases, with 10 bases lying between them. Per the germline V gene, CDR1 is SGHDT and CDR2 is YYEEEE. CDR3 residues: CASSWQRGNEQFF. The DNA of the CDR3 is TGTGCCAGCAGCTGGCAGCGCGGCAATGAGCAGTTCTTC. Using reference TRBV5-6 and TRBJ2-1 for the parts outside the CDR3, the full variable domain is DAGVTQSPTHLIKTRGQQVTLRCSPKSGHDTVSWYQQALGQGPQFIFQYYEEEERQRGNFPDRFSGHQFPNYSSELNVNALLLGDSALYLCASSWQRGNEQFFGPGTRLTVL.

The gene calls are TRBV29-1 and TRBJ2-2; a weak D match, TRBD2 (5 bases). Germline values: CDR1 SQVTM, CDR2 ANQGSEA. CDR3 length: 12 residues. The germline V and J ends were trimmed by 7 bases and 4 bases, with 10 bases remaining between them. In DNA form, the CDR3 reads TGCAGCGCTGGCGGGTCCACCGGGGAGCTGTTTTTT. As protein: CSAGGSTGELFF.

This rearrangement joins TRBV19 to TRBJ2-3; TRBD1 aligns across 9 bases. With V trimmed by 9 bases and J by 1 base, 8 bases remained unmatched. Looked up from germline, CDR1 is LNHDA and CDR2 is SQIVND (reference sequence). This CDR3 region has 15 residues. The CDR3, as DNA: TGTGCCAGCAAACTGGACAGGGGAGGCACAGATACGCAGTATTTT. Its translation: CASKLDRGGTDTQYF.

This chain's CDR3 is CASSLVSGRSYNEQFF. CDR3 bases: TGCGCCAGCAGCTTGGTTAGCGGGAGGTCCTACAATGAGCAGTTCTTC. This rearrangement joins TRBV5-1 to TRBJ2-1; 10 nucleotides match TRBD2. Germline CDR1 is SGHRS and CDR2 is YFSETQ. J lost 1 base, V lost 0 bases, and 1 base had no gene match. The CDR3 runs 16 residues. The entire variable domain, with the rest obtained from reference TRBV5-1 and TRBJ2-1, is as follows: KAGVTQTPRYLIKTRGQQVTLSCSPISGHRSVSWYQQTPGQGLQFLFEYFSETQRNKGNFPGRFSGRQFSNSRSEMNVSTLELGDSALYLCASSLVSGRSYNEQFFGPGTRLTVL.

The sample holds a few counts of this clone. CDR3 region: CASIWSGDEQYF. CDR3 bases: TGTGCCAGCATATGGTCGGGGGACGAGCAGTACTTC. The chain has TRBV6-5 and TRBJ2-7, with D possibly being TRBD2 (6 bases). Germline-derived CDR1 and CDR2 are MNHEY and SVGAGI. The ends were cut back, 7 bases at V and 5 bases at J, with 12 bases in the middle. The CDR3 is made up of 12 amino acids.

The chain employs TRBV6-1 and TRBJ2-7, with a possible D match to TRBD1 (5 bases). CDR1 and CDR2 from the germline V gene are MNHNS and SASEGT. The CDR3 totals 15 residues. With 2 bases removed from V and 2 bases from J, the gap between germline ends came to 13 bases. CDR3: CASSEQSGMTYEQYF. The CDR3 DNA reads as TGTGCCAGCAGTGAACAGTCAGGGATGACCTACGAGCAGTACTTC.

V usage is TRBV7-2 and J usage is TRBJ2-5; D call uncertain. The CDR3 consists of 11 residues. V lost 4 bases and J 1 base, leaving 1 base between the germline ends. Germline CDR1 and CDR2: SGHTA and FQGNSA. The CDR3 protein is CASSSQETQYF. CDR3 nucleotides: TGTGCCAGCAGCTCCCAAGAGACCCAGTACTTC. Together with reference TRBV7-2 and TRBJ2-5, the CDR3 gives the full variable domain: GAGVSQSPSNKVTEKGKDVELRCDPISGHTALYWYRQSLGQGLEFLIYFQGNSAPDKSGLPSDRFSAERTGGSVSTLTIQRTQQEDSAVYLCASSSQETQYFGPGTRLLVL.

The rearrangement uses TRBV5-8 and TRBJ1-1; D is undetermined. Germline lookup yields CDR1 SGHTS and CDR2 YDEGEE. The V and J ends lost 2 bases and 4 bases respectively, with 15 bases between them. The CDR3 is 15 amino acids. CDR3 protein: CASSFRARSGTEAFF. The DNA for the CDR3 is TGTGCCAGCAGCTTTAGGGCCCGTTCGGGCACTGAAGCTTTCTTT.

The rearrangement uses TRBV19 and TRBJ1-1; D is uncertain. Trimming removed 2 bases from V and 5 bases from J, with 9 bases in between. In germline, CDR1 is LNHDA, CDR2 SQIVND (reference sequence). This CDR3 spans 13 amino acids. CDR3 sequence: CASSIFEGTEAFF. The CDR3 DNA sequence: TGTGCCAGTAGTATATTCGAGGGTACTGAAGCTTTCTTT.

V and J are TRBV24-1 and TRBJ2-4; unclear D gene. This CDR3 is built from 13 residues. Germline V gives CDR1 KGHDR, CDR2 SFDVKD. Trimming stripped 7 bases from V and 4 bases from J, with 10 bases between. The CDR3 is CATSSGPKNIQYF. In DNA, the CDR3 is TGTGCCACCAGCTCAGGACCGAAAAACATTCAGTACTTC.

This clone was seen once. The chain combines TRBV7-9 with TRBJ2-1; TRBD2 might be the D (5 bases). V was clipped by 8 bases and J by 5 bases, with 13 bases between them. Germline CDR1 reads SEHNR; CDR2 reads FQNEAQ (reference sequence). This CDR3 spans 13 amino acids. This chain's CDR3 is CASRGESDNEQFF. CDR3 DNA sequence: TGTGCCAGCCGTGGGGAGTCGGACAATGAGCAGTTCTTC.

This chain uses TRBV18 with TRBJ1-1; D remains unclear. Trimming took off 3 bases at V and 5 bases at J, with 19 bases between the two ends. Germline V CDR1 and CDR2: KGHSH, LQKENI. The CDR3 loop spans 16 amino acids. CDR3 sequence reads: CASSPAPGLTGTEAFF. The CDR3 bases are TGTGCCAGCTCACCCGCCCCGGGTCTTACTGGGACTGAAGCTTTCTTT. The full variable domain, rest sourced from reference TRBV18 and TRBJ1-1, is NAGVMQNPRHLVRRRGQEARLRCSPMKGHSHVYWYRQLPEEGLKFMVYLQKENIIDESGMPKERFSAEFPKEGPSILRIQQVVRGDSAAYFCASSPAPGLTGTEAFFGQGTRLTVV.

The rearrangement joins TRBV6-5 to TRBJ2-3; D remains ambiguous. Germline V lookup: CDR1 MNHEY, CDR2 SVGAGI. The V end lost 0 bases, the J end lost 0 bases, and 10 bases lay between the germline ends. The CDR3 runs to 16 residues. The CDR3 is CASSYSRNPSTDTQYF. The CDR3 nucleotides read TGTGCCAGCAGTTACTCGAGGAACCCTAGCACAGATACGCAGTATTTT.

This clone has more than one count but fewer than ten. The chain employs TRBV10-3 and TRBJ1-5; D not certain. Germline assignment: CDR1 ENHRY and CDR2 SYGVKD. V was pared by 2 bases and J by 0 bases, with 8 bases between. The CDR3 consists of 15 residues. The CDR3 DNA sequence: TGTGCCATCAGTGAGAATGAGTATAGCAATCAGCCCCAGCATTTT. This codes for CAISENEYSNQPQHF.

V gene TRBV19 combines with J gene TRBJ2-2; no clear D. Germline V gene data show CDR1 as LNHDA and CDR2 as SQIVND (reference sequence). The CDR3 spans 20 residues. V lost 0 bases and J lost 0, with 20 bases in between. Here the CDR3 reads CASSIDESHEGGSNTGELFF. The CDR3 coding sequence is TGTGCCAGTAGTATAGATGAGAGCCATGAAGGCGGATCGAACACCGGGGAGCTGTTTTTT.

The chain has TRBV11-2 and TRBJ2-7, with D possibly being TRBD1 (5 bases). This CDR3 is 16 amino acids long. Trimming stripped 0 bases from V and 3 bases from J, with 15 bases between. The germline V gene encodes CDR1 SGHAT and CDR2 FQNNGV. CDR3 region: CASSLDGAETYYEQYF. The DNA of the CDR3 is TGTGCCAGCAGCTTAGATGGGGCGGAGACCTACTACGAGCAGTACTTC.

The chain joins TRBV7-2 to TRBJ2-3, with TRBD2 identical over 7 bases. J was trimmed by 2 bases and V by 5 bases; bases with no gene match: 13. CDR1 SGHTA and CDR2 FQGNSA come from the germline V gene. The CDR3 covers 17 residues. The CDR3 bases are TGTGCCAGCAGCCCGAGTTGGGGGGAGGGCCTCACAGATACGCAGTATTTT. Its protein is CASSPSWGEGLTDTQYF.

The chain combines TRBV27 with TRBJ1-5; no clear D gene. This CDR3 contains 15 residues. Trimming took 6 bases from V and 1 from J, leaving 13 bases between them. The V gene's germline CDR1 is MNHEY and CDR2 SMNVEV (reference sequence). CDR3 in DNA: TGTGCCAGCAGCCCTGCCGGGCGGAGCAATCAGCCCCAGCATTTT. Residues: CASSPAGRSNQPQHF.

This chain joins TRBV24-1 and TRBJ2-3; 7 nucleotides agree with TRBD1. This CDR3 is 16 amino acids long. Losses at the gene ends were 4 bases for V and 3 bases for J; bases not matched to a gene: 9. The germline V gene has CDR1 KGHDR and CDR2 SFDVKD. CDR3 protein: CATSDRNRGRTDTQYF. For the CDR3, the DNA is TGTGCCACCAGTGACCGGAACAGGGGTCGGACAGATACGCAGTATTTT.

The V call is TRBV13, the J call TRBJ2-2; either TRBD1 or TRBD2 may fit D (5 bases each). The germline CDR1 and CDR2 sequences are PRHDT and FYEKMQ (reference sequence). The V and J ends lost 6 bases and 6 bases respectively, with 8 bases between them. There are 12 residues in the CDR3. The CDR3 coding sequence is TGTGCCAGCAGGCCGGGGCCCGGGGAGCTGTTTTTT. Protein product: CASRPGPGELFF.

The CDR3 DNA follows: TGTGCCAGCAGTGATTGGCTCACTGAAGCTTTCTTT. Its protein is CASSDWLTEAFF. This chain links TRBV25-1 with TRBJ1-1; no clear D gene. Between the trimmed V and J ends, which lost 3 bases and 4 bases, there was a span of 6 bases. CDR1 is MGHDK and CDR2 is SYGVNS in the germline V gene. The CDR3 covers 12 residues.

This rearrangement joins TRBV5-1 to TRBJ2-1; D is undetermined. V lost 0 bases to trimming and J lost 5 bases, with 12 bases between them. Germline V lookup: CDR1 SGHRS, CDR2 YFSETQ. The CDR3 runs to 15 residues. The CDR3 protein is CASSLALAANNEQFF. The CDR3 region has the DNA TGCGCCAGCAGCTTGGCATTAGCAGCTAACAATGAGCAGTTCTTC.

The sample holds one count of this clone. This sequence joins TRBV11-2 and TRBJ2-2, with unresolved D. Germline CDR1 SGHAT, CDR2 FQNNGV. Trimming took 3 bases from V and 6 from J, leaving 8 bases between them. The CDR3 has 13 amino acids. Here the CDR3 DNA reads TGTGCCAGCAGCTTTCCCTCTGCCGGGGAGCTGTTTTTT. Encoded protein: CASSFPSAGELFF.

The CDR3 reads CASSQTEETQYF. CDR3 coding DNA: TGTGCCAGCAGCCAAACAGAAGAGACCCAGTACTTC. The chain recombines TRBV11-3 with TRBJ2-5, with no clear D. The CDR3 is made up of 12 amino acids. V lost 5 bases to trimming and J lost 3 bases, with 7 bases between them. Germline CDR1 SGHNT, CDR2 YENEEA.

The chain links TRBV5-1 to TRBJ2-7; D unclear. Germline CDR1 and CDR2: SGHRS and YFSETQ. The CDR3 length is 16 residues. Trimming left V 4 bases short and J 5 bases short, with 22 bases between. CDR3: CASSQQGPVMVNEQYF. The CDR3 nucleotides are TGCGCCAGCAGCCAACAAGGCCCGGTTATGGTCAACGAGCAGTACTTC.

V is TRBV11-3 and J is TRBJ2-3; TRBD2 aligns across 8 bases. J lost 2 bases, V lost 4 bases, and 2 bases had no gene match. CDR3 length equals 14 residues. CDR1 is SGHNT, CDR2 YENEEA, per germline. For the CDR3, the DNA is TGTGCCAGCAGCTGGACTAGCCCCACAGATACGCAGTATTTT. Protein product: CASSWTSPTDTQYF.

The chain employs TRBV28 and TRBJ2-1, with TRBD1 identical over 7 bases. CDR1 and CDR2 (germline): MDHEN, SYDVKM. CDR3 length: 17 residues. J lost 0 bases, V lost 3 bases, and 8 bases had no gene match. Written as DNA, the CDR3 is TGTGCCAGCAGTTTGGATCCCAGGGGGAGCTCCTACAATGAGCAGTTCTTC. It is translated as CASSLDPRGSSYNEQFF. Looking up the rest from reference TRBV28 and TRBJ2-1 gives the full variable domain: DVKVTQSSRYLVKRTGEKVFLECVQDMDHENMFWYRQDPGLGLRLIYFSYDVKMKEKGDIPEGYSVSREKKERFSLILESASTNQTSMYLCASSLDPRGSSYNEQFFGPGTRLTVL.

This rearrangement joins TRBV10-1 to TRBJ2-5, with 9 bases aligning to TRBD1. The CDR3 is made up of 16 amino acids. Germline CDR1 and CDR2: WNHNN and SYGVQD (reference sequence). V lost 6 bases, J lost 1 base, and 9 bases stayed unmatched. The CDR3, as DNA: TGCGCCAGCAGCACGGGACAGGGCCTCGGCCAAGAGACCCAGTACTTC. Translating gives CASSTGQGLGQETQYF.

In this sample, this clone turned up a few times. The CDR3: CASSLGQGSNQPQHF. CDR3 coding DNA: TGTGCCAGCAGCTTGGGGCAGGGCTCCAATCAGCCCCAGCATTTT. The chain joins TRBV5-6 to TRBJ1-5; D possibly corresponds to TRBD1 (5 bases). CDR1 and CDR2 (germline): SGHDT, YYEEEE. CDR3 length: 15 residues. Trimming cost V 0 bases and J 3 bases, with 10 bases left between them.

This clone was seen just once. The chain combines TRBV14 with TRBJ1-1, with a tentative D call TRBD1 (5 bases). Germline assignment: CDR1 SGHDN and CDR2 FVKESK. The ends were cut back, 1 base at V and 4 bases at J, with 10 bases in the middle. The CDR3 runs to 14 residues. The CDR3 nucleotides read TGTGCCAGCAGCCAAGTGGCGGGGGGCACTGAAGCTTTCTTT. Translating gives CASSQVAGGTEAFF.

V is TRBV3-1 (or the pseudogene TRBV3-2) and J is TRBJ2-7; the D gene is possibly TRBD1 (5 bases). Trimming pared 5 bases from V and 0 bases from J, leaving 11 bases between. The CDR3 is 14 residues long. In germline, CDR1 is LGHDT, CDR2 YNNKEL (reference sequence). The DNA for the CDR3 is TGTGCCAGCAGCTCACGGACAAGCTCCTACGAGCAGTACTTC. Its protein product is CASSSRTSSYEQYF.

The chain links TRBV12-5 to TRBJ2-1, with a weak D call TRBD1 (6 bases). The germline V and J ends were trimmed by 1 base and 0 bases, with 13 bases remaining between them. CDR1 and CDR2 from the germline V gene are LGHNT and FRNRAP. The CDR3 covers 17 residues. The CDR3 sequence is CASGLARQVSSYNEQFF. CDR3 DNA sequence: TGTGCTAGTGGTTTGGCGAGACAGGTCAGCTCCTACAATGAGCAGTTCTTC.